A single sample gave rise to the 5 T cell receptor beta chains below, sequenced in a study of shared clonotypes between healthy human individuals. Repertoires were generated with immunoSEQ multiplex PCR, while TCRdb's copy carries only in-frame clones and drops some. The table has around 1.1 million clones, 75% to 85% seen once. Sequencing was carried out using memory CD4+ T cells from PBMCs. Subset indicated: CD45RA-negative fraction. Receptors were obtained from a man between 18 and 35 years old in good health. Some clones in this sample may be carry-over from other donors' samples.

This chain joins TRBV6-1 and TRBJ2-6, with 7 bases fitting TRBD2. J gave up 4 bases and V 11 bases, and 11 bases lay outside the gene matches. This CDR3 is 15 amino acids long. CDR1 MNHNS and CDR2 SASEGT come from the germline V gene. CDR3 protein: CAASGGGAGANVLTF. The CDR3 DNA reads TGTGCCGCTTCGGGGGGTGGGGCCGGGGCCAACGTCCTGACTTTC.

The chain joins TRBV27 to TRBJ2-7; the D gene could be TRBD1 or TRBD2 (5 bases each). The germline V gene has CDR1 MNHEY and CDR2 SMNVEV (reference sequence). V was pared by 4 bases and J by 6 bases, with 16 bases between. The CDR3 runs 14 residues. CDR3 sequence: CASSSRDQRLEQYF. In DNA form, the CDR3 reads TGTGCCAGCAGTTCCCGGGACCAAAGGCTCGAGCAGTACTTC.

The gene calls are TRBV18 and TRBJ2-1, with D unresolved. V was clipped by 2 bases and J by 8 bases, with 10 bases between them. This CDR3 contains 13 residues. Germline V gives CDR1 KGHSH, CDR2 LQKENI. CDR3 residues: CASSPKPQYEQFF. The CDR3, as DNA: TGTGCCAGCTCACCAAAGCCCCAATATGAGCAGTTCTTC. Filled out from reference TRBV18 and TRBJ2-1, the complete variable domain reads NAGVMQNPRHLVRRRGQEARLRCSPMKGHSHVYWYRQLPEEGLKFMVYLQKENIIDESGMPKERFSAEFPKEGPSILRIQQVVRGDSAAYFCASSPKPQYEQFFGPGTRLTVL.

The chain is built from TRBV4-1 and TRBJ2-7; a weak D match, TRBD2 (5 bases). Trimming left V 0 bases short and J 0 bases short, with 9 bases between. This CDR3 has 15 residues. Germline lookup yields CDR1 MGHRA and CDR2 YSYEKL. The CDR3: CASSQEWTLSYEQYF. CDR3 DNA sequence: TGCGCCAGCAGCCAAGAATGGACTCTCTCCTACGAGCAGTACTTC.

J is TRBJ2-1 and V is TRBV7-3, with 9 bases matching TRBD2. Germline lookup yields CDR1 SGHTA and CDR2 FQGTGA. V dropped 5 bases and J dropped 9; count of bases not matched to a gene: 11. The CDR3 has 15 residues. Here the CDR3 DNA reads TGTGCCAGCAGCCCCAAGGTAGCGGGAGAGGGTGAGCAGTTCTTC. It specifies CASSPKVAGEGEQFF.